This T cell receptor beta chain emerged from a study of T cell repertoires in cytomegalovirus infection. Study-level background: Signatures in public TCR beta sequences pointed to both CMV infection and matching HLA type. Study-wide results and limits: Within the response measured ex vivo, HLA-C-restricted CMV-specific TCR beta clonotypes were dominant.

This clonotype was seen a single time. Its antigen is not identified. This CDR3 has 16 amino acids. Germline values: CDR1 MGHRA, CDR2 YSYEKL. Deletions cut 4 bases from V and 1 base from J, with 14 bases between. One entry per CDR3 protein results from TCRdb running MiXCR on the reads. The table includes around 6,000 distinct CDR3 sequences, 45% to 55% detected once. The TCR comes from a human donor in good health (CMV status not recorded). Some clones in this sample may be carry-over from other donors' samples. The sequenced sample was PBMCs, sequenced either directly or after in vitro stimulation (not recorded which). V is TRBV4-1 and J is TRBJ1-5; D uncertain. CDR3 in amino acids: CASSPGWCGSNQPQHF. DNA for the CDR3: TGCGCCAGCAGCCCCGGCTGGTGTGGAAGCAATCAGCCCCAGCATTTT.